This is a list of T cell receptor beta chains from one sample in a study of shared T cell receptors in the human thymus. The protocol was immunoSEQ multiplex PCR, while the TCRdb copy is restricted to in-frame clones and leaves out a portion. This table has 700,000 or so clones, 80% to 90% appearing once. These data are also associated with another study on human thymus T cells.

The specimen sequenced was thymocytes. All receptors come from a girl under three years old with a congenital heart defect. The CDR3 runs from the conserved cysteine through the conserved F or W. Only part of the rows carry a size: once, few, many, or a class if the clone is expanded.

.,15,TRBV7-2,CASSLESSGANVLTF
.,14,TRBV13,CASSLWGRPEPQHF
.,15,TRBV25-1,CASSGGQQLNSPLHF
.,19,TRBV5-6,CASSLSPHRGSYSNQPQHF
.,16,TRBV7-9,CASSSAQQGGSYEQYF
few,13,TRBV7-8,CASSQKTEETQYF
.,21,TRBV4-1,CASSQDLRRWESSYYSYEQYF
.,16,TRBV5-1,CASSLVGGAGANVLTF
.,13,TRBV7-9,CASSPGVYYGYTF
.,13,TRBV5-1,CASSSAGGLEAFF
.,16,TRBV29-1,CSVEVSGTGNNYGYTF
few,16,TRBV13,CASSLGQDATNEKLFF
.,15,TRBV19,CASTNRGNMNTEAFF
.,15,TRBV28,CASSSDRVVSHEQFF
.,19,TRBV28,CASSLTGLAGSLAKNIQYF
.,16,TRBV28,CASSLRPGQGQETQYF
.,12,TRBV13,CASSLIGYEQYF
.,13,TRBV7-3,CASSLWPGREAFF
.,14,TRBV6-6,CASKLDRERGEQFF
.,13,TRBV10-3,CAISDPRFYEQYF
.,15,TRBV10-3,CAISEAGPRGTEAFF
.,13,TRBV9,CASSLLVEGKQYF
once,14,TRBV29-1,CSVTRLASYNEQFF
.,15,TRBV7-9,CASSPPPDRVYGYTF
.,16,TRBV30,CAWSDPRGKGTDTQYF
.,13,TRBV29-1,CSASNGGKDEQYF
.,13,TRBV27,CASKQGPGYGYTF
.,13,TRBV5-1,CASREWAEKEAFF
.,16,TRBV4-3,CASSQVTSEMSGELFF
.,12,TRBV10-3,CAISDDWGGYTF
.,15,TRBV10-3,CAISEFEGEGYGYTF
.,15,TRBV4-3,CASSREGDSGNTIYF
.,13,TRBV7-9,CASSPGQADGYTF
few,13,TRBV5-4,CASISAQGRPQHF
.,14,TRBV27,CASRLFLHNSPLHF
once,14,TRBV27,CASSVTRARYEQYF
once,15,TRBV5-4,CASSLRWDREHGYTF
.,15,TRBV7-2,CASSLGADANYGYTF
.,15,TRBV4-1,CASSQEWAGYPEAFF
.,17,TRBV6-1,CASSEAPYGEWFYGYTF
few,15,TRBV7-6,CASSLVKDSDSPLHF
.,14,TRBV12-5,CASGVGGLGEKLFF